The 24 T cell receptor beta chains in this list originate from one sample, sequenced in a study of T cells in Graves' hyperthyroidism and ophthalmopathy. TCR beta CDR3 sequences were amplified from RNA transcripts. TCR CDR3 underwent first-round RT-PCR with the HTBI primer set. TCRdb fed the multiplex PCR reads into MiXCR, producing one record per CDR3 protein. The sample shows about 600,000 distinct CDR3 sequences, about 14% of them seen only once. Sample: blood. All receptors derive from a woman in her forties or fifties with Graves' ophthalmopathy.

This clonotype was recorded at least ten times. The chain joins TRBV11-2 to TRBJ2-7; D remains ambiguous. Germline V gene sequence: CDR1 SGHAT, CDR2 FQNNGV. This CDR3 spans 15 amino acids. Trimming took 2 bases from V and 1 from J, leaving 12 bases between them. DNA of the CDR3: TGTGCCAGCAGCTTAATGGCAGTTGAGTCCTACGAGCAGTACTTC. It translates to CASSLMAVESYEQYF.

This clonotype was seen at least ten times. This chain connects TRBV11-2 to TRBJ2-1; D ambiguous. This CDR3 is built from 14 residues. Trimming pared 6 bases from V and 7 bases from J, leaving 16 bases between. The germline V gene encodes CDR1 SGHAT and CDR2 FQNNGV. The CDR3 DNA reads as TGTGCCAGCAGTCCCGTCCGGTTTCTAAATGAGCAGTTCTTC. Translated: CASSPVRFLNEQFF.

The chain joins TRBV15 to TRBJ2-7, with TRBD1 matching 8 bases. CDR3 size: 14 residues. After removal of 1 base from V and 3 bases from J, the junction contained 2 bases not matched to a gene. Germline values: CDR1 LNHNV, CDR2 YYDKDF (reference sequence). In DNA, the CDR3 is TGTGCCACCAGCAGAGGGACAGGGCTCTACGAGCAGTACTTC. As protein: CATSRGTGLYEQYF.

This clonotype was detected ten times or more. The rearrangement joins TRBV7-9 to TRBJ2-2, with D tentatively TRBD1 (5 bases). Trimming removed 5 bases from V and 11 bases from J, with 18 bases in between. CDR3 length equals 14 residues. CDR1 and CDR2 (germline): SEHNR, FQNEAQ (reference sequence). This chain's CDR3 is CASSPRHKGEELFF. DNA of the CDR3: TGTGCCAGCAGCCCACGACACAAAGGGGAAGAGCTGTTTTTT.

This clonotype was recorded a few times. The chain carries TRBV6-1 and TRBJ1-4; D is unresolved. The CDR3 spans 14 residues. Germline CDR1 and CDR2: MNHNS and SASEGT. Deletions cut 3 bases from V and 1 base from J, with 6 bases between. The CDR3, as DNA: TGTGCCAGCAGTGATCGGGGAACTAATGAAAAACTGTTTTTT. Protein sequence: CASSDRGTNEKLFF.

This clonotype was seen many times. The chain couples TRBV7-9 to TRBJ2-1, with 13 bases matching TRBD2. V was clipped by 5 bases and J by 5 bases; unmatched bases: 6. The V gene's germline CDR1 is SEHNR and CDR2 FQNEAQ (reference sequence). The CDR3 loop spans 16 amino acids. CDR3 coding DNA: TGTGCCAGCAGCCCAAGACTAGCGGGAGGTAACAATGAGCAGTTCTTC. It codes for CASSPRLAGGNNEQFF.

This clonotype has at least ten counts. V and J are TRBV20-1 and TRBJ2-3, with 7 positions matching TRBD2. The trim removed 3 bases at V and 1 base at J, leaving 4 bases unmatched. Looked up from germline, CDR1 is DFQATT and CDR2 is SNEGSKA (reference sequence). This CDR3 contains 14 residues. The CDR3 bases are TGCAGTGCTAGGAAGCGGGGCCGCACAGATACGCAGTATTTT. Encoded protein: CSARKRGRTDTQYF.

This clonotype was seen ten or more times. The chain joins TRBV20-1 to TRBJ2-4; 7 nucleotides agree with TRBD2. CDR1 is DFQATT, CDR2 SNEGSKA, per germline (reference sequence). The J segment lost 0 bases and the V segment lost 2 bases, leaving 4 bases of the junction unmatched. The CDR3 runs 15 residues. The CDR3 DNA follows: TGCAGTGCTAGACTAGCGGCCGTAGCCAAAAACATTCAGTACTTC. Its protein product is CSARLAAVAKNIQYF.

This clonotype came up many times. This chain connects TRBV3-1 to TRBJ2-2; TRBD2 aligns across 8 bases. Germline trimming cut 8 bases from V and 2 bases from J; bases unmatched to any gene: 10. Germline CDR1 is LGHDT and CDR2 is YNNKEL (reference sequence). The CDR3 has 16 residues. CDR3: CASSPSGTRNTGELFF. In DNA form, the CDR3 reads TGTGCCAGCTCGCCGTCGGGGACTAGAAACACCGGGGAGCTGTTTTTT.

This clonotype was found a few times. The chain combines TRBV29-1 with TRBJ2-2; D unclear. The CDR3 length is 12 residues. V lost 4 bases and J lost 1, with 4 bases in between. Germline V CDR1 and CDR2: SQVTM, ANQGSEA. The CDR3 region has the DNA TGCAGCGTTGGTTGGAACACCGGGGAGCTGTTTTTT. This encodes CSVGWNTGELFF.

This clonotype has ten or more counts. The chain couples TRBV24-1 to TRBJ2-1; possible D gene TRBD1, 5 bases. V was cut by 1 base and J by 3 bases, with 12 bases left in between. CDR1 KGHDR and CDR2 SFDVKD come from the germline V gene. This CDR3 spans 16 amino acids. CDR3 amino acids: CATSDFRRDLYNEQFF. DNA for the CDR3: TGTGCCACCAGTGATTTCCGCAGGGATCTCTACAATGAGCAGTTCTTC.

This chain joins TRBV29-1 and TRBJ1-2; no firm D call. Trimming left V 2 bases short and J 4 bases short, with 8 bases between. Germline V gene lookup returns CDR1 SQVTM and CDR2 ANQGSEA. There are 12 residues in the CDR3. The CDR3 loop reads CSVERQTYGYTF. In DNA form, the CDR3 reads TGCAGCGTTGAACGGCAGACCTATGGCTACACCTTC.

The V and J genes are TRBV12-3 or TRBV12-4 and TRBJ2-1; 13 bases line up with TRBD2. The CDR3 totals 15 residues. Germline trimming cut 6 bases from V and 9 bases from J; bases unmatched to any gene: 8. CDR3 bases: TGTGCCAGCAGCCGAGGACTAGCGGGAGTTATTGAGCAGTTCTTC. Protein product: CASSRGLAGVIEQFF.

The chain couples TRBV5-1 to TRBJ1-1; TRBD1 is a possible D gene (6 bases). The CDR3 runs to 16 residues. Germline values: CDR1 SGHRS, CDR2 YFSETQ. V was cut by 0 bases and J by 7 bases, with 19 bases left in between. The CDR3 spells CASSLGISTGLFEAFF. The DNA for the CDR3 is TGCGCCAGCAGCTTGGGAATTTCGACAGGCCTATTTGAAGCTTTCTTT.

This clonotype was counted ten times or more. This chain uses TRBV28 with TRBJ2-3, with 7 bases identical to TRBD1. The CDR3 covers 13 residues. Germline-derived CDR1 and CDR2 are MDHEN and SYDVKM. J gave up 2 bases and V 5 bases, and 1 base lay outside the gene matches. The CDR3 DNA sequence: TGTGCCAGCAGTGGGACAGCCACAGATACGCAGTATTTT. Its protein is CASSGTATDTQYF.

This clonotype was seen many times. CDR3 DNA sequence: TGTGCCAGCTCTTCGGTAGATACGCAGTATTTT. Its protein product is CASSSVDTQYF. The chain couples TRBV18 to TRBJ2-3; D is undetermined. V lost 6 bases to trimming and J lost 5 bases, with 6 bases between them. The CDR3 extends over 11 amino acids. Germline-derived CDR1 and CDR2 are KGHSH and LQKENI.

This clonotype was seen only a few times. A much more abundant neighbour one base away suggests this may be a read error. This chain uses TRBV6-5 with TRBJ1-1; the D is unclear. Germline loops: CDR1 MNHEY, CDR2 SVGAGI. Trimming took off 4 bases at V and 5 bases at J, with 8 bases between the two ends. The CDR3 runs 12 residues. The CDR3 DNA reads TGTGCCAGCAGTTTGTCTACGACTGAAGCTTTCTTT. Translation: CASSLSTTEAFF.

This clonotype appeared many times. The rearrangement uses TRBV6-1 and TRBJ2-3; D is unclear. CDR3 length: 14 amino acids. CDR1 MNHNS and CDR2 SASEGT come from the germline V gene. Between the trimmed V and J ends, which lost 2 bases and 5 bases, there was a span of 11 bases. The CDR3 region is CASSENRAGDTQYF. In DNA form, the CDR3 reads TGTGCCAGCAGTGAAAACCGGGCCGGAGATACGCAGTATTTT.

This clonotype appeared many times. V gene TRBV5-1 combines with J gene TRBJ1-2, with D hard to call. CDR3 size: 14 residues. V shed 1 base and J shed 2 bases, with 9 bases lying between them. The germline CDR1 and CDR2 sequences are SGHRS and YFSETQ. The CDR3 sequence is CASSLSRSNYGYTF. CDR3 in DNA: TGCGCCAGCAGCTTGTCCAGATCGAACTATGGCTACACCTTC. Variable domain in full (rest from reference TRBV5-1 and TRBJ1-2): KAGVTQTPRYLIKTRGQQVTLSCSPISGHRSVSWYQQTPGQGLQFLFEYFSETQRNKGNFPGRFSGRQFSNSRSEMNVSTLELGDSALYLCASSLSRSNYGYTFGSGTRLTVV.

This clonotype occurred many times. This chain's CDR3 is CASSLTGPSNTEAFF. Written as DNA, the CDR3 is TGCGCCAGCAGCTTGACGGGACCCTCGAACACTGAAGCTTTCTTT. The rearrangement uses TRBV5-1 and TRBJ1-1; tentatively, D is TRBD1 (5 bases). CDR3 length: 15 amino acids. Germline loops: CDR1 SGHRS, CDR2 YFSETQ. Trimming removed 1 base at V and 1 base at J, with 11 bases between.

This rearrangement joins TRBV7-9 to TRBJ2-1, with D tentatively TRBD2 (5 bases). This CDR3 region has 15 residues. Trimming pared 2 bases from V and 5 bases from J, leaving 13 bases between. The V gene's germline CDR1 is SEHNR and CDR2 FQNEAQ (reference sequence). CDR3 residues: CASSLSRADHNEQFF. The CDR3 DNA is TGTGCCAGCAGCTTATCGCGGGCCGACCACAATGAGCAGTTCTTC. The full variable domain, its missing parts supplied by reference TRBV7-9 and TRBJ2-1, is DTGVSQNPRHKITKRGQNVTFRCDPISEHNRLYWYRQTLGQGPEFLTYFQNEAQLEKSRLLSDRFSAERPKGSFSTLEIQRTEQGDSAMYLCASSLSRADHNEQFFGPGTRLTVL.

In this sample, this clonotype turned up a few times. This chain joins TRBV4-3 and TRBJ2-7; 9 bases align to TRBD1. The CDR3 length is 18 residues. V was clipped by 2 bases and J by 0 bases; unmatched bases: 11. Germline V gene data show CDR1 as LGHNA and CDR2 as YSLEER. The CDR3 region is CASSQPPDRGSYSYEQYF. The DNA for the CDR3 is TGCGCCAGCAGCCAACCACCAGACAGGGGGTCCTACTCCTACGAGCAGTACTTC.

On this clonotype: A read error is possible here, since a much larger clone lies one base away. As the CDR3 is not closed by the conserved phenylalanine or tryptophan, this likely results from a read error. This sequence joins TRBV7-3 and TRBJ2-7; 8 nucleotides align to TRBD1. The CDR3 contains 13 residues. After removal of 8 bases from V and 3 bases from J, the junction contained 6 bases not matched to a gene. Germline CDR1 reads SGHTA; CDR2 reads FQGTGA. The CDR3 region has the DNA TGTGCCAGCGGCCGGGACAGGTACTACGAGCAGTACCTC. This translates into CASGRDRYYEQYL.

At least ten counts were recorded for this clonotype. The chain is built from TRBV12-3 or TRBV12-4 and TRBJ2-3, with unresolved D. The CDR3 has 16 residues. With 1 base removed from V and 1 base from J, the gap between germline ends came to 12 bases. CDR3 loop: CASSLGVSPGTDTQYF. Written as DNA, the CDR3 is TGTGCCAGCAGTTTAGGAGTCAGCCCAGGCACAGATACGCAGTATTTT.